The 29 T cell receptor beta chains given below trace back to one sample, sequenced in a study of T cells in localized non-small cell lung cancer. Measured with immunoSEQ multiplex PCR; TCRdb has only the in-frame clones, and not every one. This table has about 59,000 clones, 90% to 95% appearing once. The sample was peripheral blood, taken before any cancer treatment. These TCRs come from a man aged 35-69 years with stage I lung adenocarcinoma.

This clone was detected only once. The DNA of the CDR3 is TGTGCCAGCAGTTACAAGAGCGGCGCCCCTCTCGAGCAGTACTTC. Its translation: CASSYKSGAPLEQYF. The V call is TRBV13, the J call TRBJ2-7; maybe TRBD2 (5 bases). V lost 6 bases and J 6 bases, leaving 21 bases between the germline ends. The CDR3 loop spans 15 amino acids. Germline V CDR1 and CDR2: PRHDT, FYEKMQ (reference sequence).

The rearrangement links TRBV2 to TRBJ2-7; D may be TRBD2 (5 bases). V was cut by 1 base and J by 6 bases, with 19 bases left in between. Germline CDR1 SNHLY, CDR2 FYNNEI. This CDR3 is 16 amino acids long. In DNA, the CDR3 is TGTGCCAGCAGTGAAGGTGCCTCCCCGGGGAACCGCGAGCAGTACTTC. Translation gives CASSEGASPGNREQYF.

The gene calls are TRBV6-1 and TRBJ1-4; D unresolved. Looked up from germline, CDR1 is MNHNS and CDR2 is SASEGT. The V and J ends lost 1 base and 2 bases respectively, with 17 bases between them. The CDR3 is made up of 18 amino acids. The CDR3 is CASSEVGFLRATNEKLFF. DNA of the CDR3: TGTGCCAGCAGTGAAGTTGGGTTTTTACGGGCGACTAATGAAAAACTGTTTTTT.

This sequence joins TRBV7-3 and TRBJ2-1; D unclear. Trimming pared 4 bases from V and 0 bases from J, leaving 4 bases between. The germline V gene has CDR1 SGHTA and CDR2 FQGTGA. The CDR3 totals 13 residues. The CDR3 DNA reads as TGTGCCAGCAGCTCCGACTCCTACAATGAGCAGTTCTTC. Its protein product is CASSSDSYNEQFF. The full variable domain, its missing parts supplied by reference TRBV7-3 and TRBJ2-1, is GAGVSQTPSNKVTEKGKYVELRCDPISGHTALYWYRQSLGQGPEFLIYFQGTGAADDSGLPNDRFFAVRPEGSVSTLKIQRTERGDSAVYLCASSSDSYNEQFFGPGTRLTVL.

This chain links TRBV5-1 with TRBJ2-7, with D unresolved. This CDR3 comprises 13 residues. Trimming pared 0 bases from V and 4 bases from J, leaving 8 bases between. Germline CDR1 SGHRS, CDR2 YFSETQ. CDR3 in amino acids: CASSLEPGYEQYF. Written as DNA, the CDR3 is TGCGCCAGCAGCTTGGAGCCAGGATACGAGCAGTACTTC.

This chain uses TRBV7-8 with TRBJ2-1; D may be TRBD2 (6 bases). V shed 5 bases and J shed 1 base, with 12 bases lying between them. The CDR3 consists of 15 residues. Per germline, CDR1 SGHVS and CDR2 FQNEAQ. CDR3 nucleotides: TGTGCCAGCAGCCCCCTCGGGAGTTCCTACAATGAGCAGTTCTTC. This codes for CASSPLGSSYNEQFF.

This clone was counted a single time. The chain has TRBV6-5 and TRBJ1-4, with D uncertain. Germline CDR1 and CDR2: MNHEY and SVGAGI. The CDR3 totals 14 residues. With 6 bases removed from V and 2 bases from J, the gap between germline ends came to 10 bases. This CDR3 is CASSPSVTNEKLFF. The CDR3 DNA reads TGTGCCAGCAGCCCCTCGGTTACTAATGAAAAACTGTTTTTT.

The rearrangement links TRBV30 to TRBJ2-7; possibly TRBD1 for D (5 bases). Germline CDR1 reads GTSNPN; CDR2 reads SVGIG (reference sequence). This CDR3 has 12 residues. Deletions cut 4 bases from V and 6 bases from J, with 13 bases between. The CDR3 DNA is TGTGCCTGGAAAGGGGCGGACGTCGAGCAGTACTTC. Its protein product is CAWKGADVEQYF.

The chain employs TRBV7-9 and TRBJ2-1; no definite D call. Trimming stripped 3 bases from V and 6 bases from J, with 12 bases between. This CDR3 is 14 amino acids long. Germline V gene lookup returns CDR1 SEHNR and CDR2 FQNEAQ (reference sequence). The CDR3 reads CASSFYSTPNEQFF. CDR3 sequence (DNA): TGTGCCAGCAGCTTCTATTCAACCCCCAATGAGCAGTTCTTC.

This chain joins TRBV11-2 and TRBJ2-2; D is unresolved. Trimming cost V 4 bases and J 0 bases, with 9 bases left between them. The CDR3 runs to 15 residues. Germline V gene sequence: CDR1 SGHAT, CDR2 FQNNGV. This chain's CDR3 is CASSSTWPNTGELFF. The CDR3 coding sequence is TGTGCCAGCAGCTCCACTTGGCCGAACACCGGGGAGCTGTTTTTT.

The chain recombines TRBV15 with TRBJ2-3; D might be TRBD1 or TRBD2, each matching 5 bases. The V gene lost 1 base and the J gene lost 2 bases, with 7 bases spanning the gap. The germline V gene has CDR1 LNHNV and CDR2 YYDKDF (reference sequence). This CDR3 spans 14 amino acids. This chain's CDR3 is CATSRGDLTDTQYF. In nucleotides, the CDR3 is TGTGCCACCAGCAGAGGGGACCTCACAGATACGCAGTATTTT.

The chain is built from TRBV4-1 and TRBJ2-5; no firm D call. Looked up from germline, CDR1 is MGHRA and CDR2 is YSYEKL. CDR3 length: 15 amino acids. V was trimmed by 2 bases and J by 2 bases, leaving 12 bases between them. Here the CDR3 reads CASSQSPTQQETQYF. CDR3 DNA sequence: TGCGCCAGCAGCCAAAGCCCGACACAGCAAGAGACCCAGTACTTC.

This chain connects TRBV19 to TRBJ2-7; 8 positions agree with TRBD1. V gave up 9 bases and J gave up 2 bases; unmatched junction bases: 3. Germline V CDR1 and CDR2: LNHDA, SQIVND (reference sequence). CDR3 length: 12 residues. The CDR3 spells CASTGGTYEQYF. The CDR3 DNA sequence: TGTGCCAGCACAGGGGGTACCTACGAGCAGTACTTC.

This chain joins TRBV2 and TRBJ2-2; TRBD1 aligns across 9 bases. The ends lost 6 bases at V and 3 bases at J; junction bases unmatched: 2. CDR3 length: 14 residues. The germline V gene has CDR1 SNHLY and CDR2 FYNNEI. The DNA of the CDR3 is TGTGCCAGCAGGGGACAGGGCGACACCGGGGAGCTGTTTTTT. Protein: CASRGQGDTGELFF.

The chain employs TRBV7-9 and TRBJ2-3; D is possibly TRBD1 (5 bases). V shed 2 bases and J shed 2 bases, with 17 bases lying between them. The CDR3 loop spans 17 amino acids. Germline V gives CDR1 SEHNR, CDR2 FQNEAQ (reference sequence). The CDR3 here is CASSLRGDSDSTDTQYF. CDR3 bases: TGTGCCAGCAGCTTAAGGGGCGACAGTGACTCCACAGATACGCAGTATTTT.

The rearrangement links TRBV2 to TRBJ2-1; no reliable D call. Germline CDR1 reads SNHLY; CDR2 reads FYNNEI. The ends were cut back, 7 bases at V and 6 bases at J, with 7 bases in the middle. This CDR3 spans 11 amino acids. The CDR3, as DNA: TGTGCCAGCATGATGGGCAATGAGCAGTTCTTC. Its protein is CASMMGNEQFF.

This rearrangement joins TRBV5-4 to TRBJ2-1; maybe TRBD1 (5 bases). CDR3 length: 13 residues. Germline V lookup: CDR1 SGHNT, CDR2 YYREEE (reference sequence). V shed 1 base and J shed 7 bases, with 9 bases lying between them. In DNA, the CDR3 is TGTGCCAGCAGCTTGAGGGGCAGTAATGAGCAGTTCTTC. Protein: CASSLRGSNEQFF.

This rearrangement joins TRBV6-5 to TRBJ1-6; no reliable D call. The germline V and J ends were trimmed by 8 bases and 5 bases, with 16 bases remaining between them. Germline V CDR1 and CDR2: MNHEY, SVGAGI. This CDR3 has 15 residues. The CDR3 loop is CASRIRTGNNSPLHF. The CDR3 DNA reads TGTGCCAGCCGAATTAGGACGGGAAATAATTCACCCCTCCACTTT.

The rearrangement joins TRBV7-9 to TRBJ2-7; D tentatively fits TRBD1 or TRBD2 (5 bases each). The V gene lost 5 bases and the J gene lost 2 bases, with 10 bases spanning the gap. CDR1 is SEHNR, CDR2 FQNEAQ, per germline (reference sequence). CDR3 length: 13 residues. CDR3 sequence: CASSPMGAYEQYF. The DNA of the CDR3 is TGTGCCAGCAGCCCCATGGGGGCCTACGAGCAGTACTTC. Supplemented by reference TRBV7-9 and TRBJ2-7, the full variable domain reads DTGVSQNPRHKITKRGQNVTFRCDPISEHNRLYWYRQTLGQGPEFLTYFQNEAQLEKSRLLSDRFSAERPKGSFSTLEIQRTEQGDSAMYLCASSPMGAYEQYFGPGTRLTVT.

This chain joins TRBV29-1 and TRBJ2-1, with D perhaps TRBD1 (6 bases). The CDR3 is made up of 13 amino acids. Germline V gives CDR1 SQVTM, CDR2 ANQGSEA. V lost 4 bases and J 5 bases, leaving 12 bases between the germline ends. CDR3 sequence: CSVVAGAHNEQFF. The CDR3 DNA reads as TGCAGCGTTGTAGCAGGGGCCCACAATGAGCAGTTCTTC.

The CDR3 nucleotides read TGTGCCAGCAGCCACTACAGGGGGCGCACAGATACGCAGTATTTT. Translated, it gives CASSHYRGRTDTQYF. This chain links TRBV7-9 with TRBJ2-3, with TRBD1 identical over 9 bases. The V gene's germline CDR1 is SEHNR and CDR2 FQNEAQ (reference sequence). The junction had 4 bases not matched to a gene; V was cut back by 5 bases and J by 1 base. The CDR3 loop spans 15 amino acids.

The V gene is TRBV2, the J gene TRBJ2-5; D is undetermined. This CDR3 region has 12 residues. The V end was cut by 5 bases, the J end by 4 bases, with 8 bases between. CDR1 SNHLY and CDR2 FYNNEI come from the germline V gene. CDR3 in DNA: TGTGCCAGCAGTACGAAAGGAGAGACCCAGTACTTC. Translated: CASSTKGETQYF.

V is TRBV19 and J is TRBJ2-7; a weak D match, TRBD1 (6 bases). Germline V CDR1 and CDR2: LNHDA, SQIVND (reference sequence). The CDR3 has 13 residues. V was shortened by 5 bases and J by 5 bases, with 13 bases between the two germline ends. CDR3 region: CASSSTGIDEQYF. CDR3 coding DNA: TGTGCCAGTAGTTCTACAGGGATCGACGAGCAGTACTTC.

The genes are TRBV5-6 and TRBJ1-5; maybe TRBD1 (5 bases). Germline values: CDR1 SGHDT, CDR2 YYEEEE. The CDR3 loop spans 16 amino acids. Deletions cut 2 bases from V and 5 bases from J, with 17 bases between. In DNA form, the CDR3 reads TGTGCCAGCAGCTTTGACAGCCGGACGACCCATCAGCCCCAGCATTTT. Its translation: CASSFDSRTTHQPQHF.

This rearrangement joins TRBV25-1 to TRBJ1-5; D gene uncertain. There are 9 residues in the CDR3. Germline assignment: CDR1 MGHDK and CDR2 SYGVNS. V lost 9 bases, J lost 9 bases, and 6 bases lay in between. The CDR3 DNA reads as TGTGCCAGGCCCGGGCCCCAGCATTTT. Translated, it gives CARPGPQHF.

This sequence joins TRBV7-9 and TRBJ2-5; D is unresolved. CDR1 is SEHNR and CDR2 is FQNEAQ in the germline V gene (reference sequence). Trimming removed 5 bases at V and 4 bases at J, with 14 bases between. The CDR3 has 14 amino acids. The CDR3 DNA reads TGTGCCAGCAGCCTTGCGGAGAGGAGAGAGACCCAGTACTTC. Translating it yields CASSLAERRETQYF. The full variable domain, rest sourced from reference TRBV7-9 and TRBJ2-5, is DTGVSQNPRHKITKRGQNVTFRCDPISEHNRLYWYRQTLGQGPEFLTYFQNEAQLEKSRLLSDRFSAERPKGSFSTLEIQRTEQGDSAMYLCASSLAERRETQYFGPGTRLLVL.

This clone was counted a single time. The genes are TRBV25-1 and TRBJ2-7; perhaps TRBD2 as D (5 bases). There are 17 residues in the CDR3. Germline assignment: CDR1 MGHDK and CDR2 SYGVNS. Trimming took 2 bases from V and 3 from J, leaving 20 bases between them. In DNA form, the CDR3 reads TGTGCCAGCAGTGAAGGTTTGGGAGCGCGGAGTCACTACGAGCAGTACTTC. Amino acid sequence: CASSEGLGARSHYEQYF.

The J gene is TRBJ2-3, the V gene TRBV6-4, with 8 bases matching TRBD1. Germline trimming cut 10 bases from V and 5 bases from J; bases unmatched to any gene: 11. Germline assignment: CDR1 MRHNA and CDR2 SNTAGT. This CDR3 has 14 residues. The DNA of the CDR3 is TGTGCCACCTCCTTGACAGGGGCAGTAGATACGCAGTATTTT. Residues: CATSLTGAVDTQYF.

The CDR3 sequence is CSARDNNQPQHF. The CDR3 DNA reads TGCAGCGCCCGGGACAATAATCAGCCCCAGCATTTT. The V call is TRBV29-1, the J call TRBJ1-5; a weak D match, TRBD1 (6 bases). The V gene's germline CDR1 is SQVTM and CDR2 ANQGSEA. CDR3 length equals 12 residues. V lost 7 bases and J 4 bases, leaving 11 bases between the germline ends.